The 20 T cell receptor beta chains given below trace back to one sample, sequenced in a study of regulatory T cells in long-lasting Graves disease. Time point denoted: persistent/refractory GD, antithyroid drugs over 5 years with positive TRAb. TCR sequences were obtained from RNA taken from PBMCs. Assembly of TCR beta libraries relied on iRepertoire HTBI primers together with Arm-PCR of CDR3 regions. TCRdb fed the multiplex PCR reads into MiXCR, producing one record per CDR3 protein. The data show hundreds of thousands of distinct CDR3 sequences, with approximately 22% seen just once and 13% to 15% held by the top ten. This material consisted of peripheral blood mononuclear cells (PBMCs), taken when the disease was refractory, from a patient treated with antithyroid drugs. All receptors derive from a female donor with Graves disease.

This clonotype was seen ten or more times. V gene TRBV28 combines with J gene TRBJ1-1, with TRBD1 as a possible D gene (5 bases). The CDR3 runs to 17 residues. V was shortened by 6 bases and J by 1 base, with 21 bases between the two germline ends. Germline V gene sequence: CDR1 MDHEN, CDR2 SYDVKM. CDR3 nucleotides: TGTGCCAGCAGCCCCTGGGGGACCCCCGGGCGGAACACTGAAGCTTTCTTT. Translating it yields CASSPWGTPGRNTEAFF. The variable domain in full, completed from reference TRBV28 and TRBJ1-1, reads DVKVTQSSRYLVKRTGEKVFLECVQDMDHENMFWYRQDPGLGLRLIYFSYDVKMKEKGDIPEGYSVSREKKERFSLILESASTNQTSMYLCASSPWGTPGRNTEAFFGQGTRLTVV.

This clonotype came up a few times. The V gene is TRBV18, the J gene TRBJ1-1, with 7 positions matching TRBD1. Germline assignment: CDR1 KGHSH and CDR2 LQKENI. The CDR3 spans 14 residues. With V trimmed by 4 bases and J by 1 base, 3 bases remained unmatched. The CDR3 loop reads CASSRDSENTEAFF. For the CDR3, the DNA is TGTGCCAGCTCACGGGACAGTGAGAACACTGAAGCTTTCTTT.

V and J are TRBV20-1 and TRBJ1-1; D is unresolved. This CDR3 is 11 amino acids long. The V gene lost 6 bases and the J gene lost 3 bases, with 8 bases spanning the gap. The germline gives CDR1 DFQATT, CDR2 SNEGSKA (reference sequence). CDR3 sequence: CSANRDTEAFF. In DNA, the CDR3 is TGCAGTGCCAACCGGGACACTGAAGCTTTCTTT.

This clonotype showed up many times. Its ends do not fully match the called genes, so a read error is possible. In nucleotides, the CDR3 is TGTGCCAGCGGTTTGGAGTCTGGGGCCAACGTCCTGACTTTC. Amino acids: CASGLESGANVLTF. V and J are TRBV28 and TRBJ2-6; D gene unclear. The CDR3 covers 14 residues. The germline CDR1 and CDR2 sequences are MDHEN and SYDVKM.

As for this clonotype: It is likely a read error, because the conserved phenylalanine at the end of the CDR3 is missing. It is unclear where the CDR3 begins or ends on the DNA, so no DNA is shown, and the CDR3 is as TCRdb lists it. The chain links TRBV7-9 to TRBJ2-3; TRBD1, the table's D call, was not compared with the DNA. Inclusive of both ends, the CDR3 amounts to 11 amino acids. CDR1 is SEHNR, CDR2 FQNEAQ, per germline (reference sequence). The CDR3 sequence is CASSLGDSLES.

The rearrangement uses TRBV20-1 and TRBJ2-5; 13 positions match TRBD2. The CDR3 covers 16 residues. Germline V gene lookup returns CDR1 DFQATT and CDR2 SNEGSKA (reference sequence). Trimming at V came to 6 bases and at J to 4 bases, leaving 11 bases not matched to a gene. The CDR3 DNA is TGCAGTGCCAGGTGGACTAGCGGGAGTCAGGGAGAGACCCAGTACTTC. It encodes CSARWTSGSQGETQYF.

The chain links TRBV6-1 to TRBJ2-7, with TRBD2 identical over 8 bases. Germline lookup yields CDR1 MNHNS and CDR2 SASEGT. The trim removed 6 bases at V and 1 base at J, leaving 8 bases unmatched. The CDR3 has 15 amino acids. CDR3 nucleotide sequence: TGTGCCAGCAGGAGCCTCACTAGCGGTTCCTACGAGCAGTACTTC. Its translation: CASRSLTSGSYEQYF.

J is TRBJ2-3 and V is TRBV7-4; no clear D gene. In germline, CDR1 is SGHVT, CDR2 SQSDAQ. The ends were cut back, 10 bases at V and 3 bases at J, with 14 bases in the middle. The CDR3 is 13 residues long. The CDR3 region is CANGPGNTDTQYF. DNA for the CDR3: TGTGCCAACGGCCCGGGCAATACAGATACGCAGTATTTT.

This clonotype showed up many times. V gene TRBV3-1 combines with J gene TRBJ1-1; possibly TRBD1 for D (6 bases). With 1 base removed from V and 5 bases from J, the gap between germline ends came to 14 bases. In germline, CDR1 is LGHDT, CDR2 YNNKEL (reference sequence). The CDR3 is made up of 15 amino acids. The CDR3 DNA reads TGTGCCAGCAGCCAAGTGGGCAGGGGCGAAACTGAAGCTTTCTTT. Protein sequence: CASSQVGRGETEAFF.

This clonotype was observed at least ten times. V usage is TRBV20-1 and J usage is TRBJ2-7, with D maybe TRBD2 (6 bases). V was shortened by 5 bases and J by 3 bases, with 17 bases between the two germline ends. The germline V gene encodes CDR1 DFQATT and CDR2 SNEGSKA (reference sequence). This CDR3 region has 14 residues. The CDR3, as DNA: TGCAGTGCTCGAGTAGCGGAGAAGAACTACGAGCAGTACTTC. It specifies CSARVAEKNYEQYF.

Many counts were recorded for this clonotype. This rearrangement joins TRBV28 to TRBJ1-1; possible D gene TRBD1, 5 bases. From germline, CDR1 is MDHEN and CDR2 SYDVKM. Between the trimmed V and J ends, which lost 2 bases and 4 bases, there was a span of 11 bases. CDR3 length: 14 residues. Here the CDR3 DNA reads TGTGCCAGCAGTTTAGTCAGGGTTGGCACTGAAGCTTTCTTT. It codes for CASSLVRVGTEAFF. The full variable domain, with the rest looked up from reference TRBV28 and TRBJ1-1, is DVKVTQSSRYLVKRTGEKVFLECVQDMDHENMFWYRQDPGLGLRLIYFSYDVKMKEKGDIPEGYSVSREKKERFSLILESASTNQTSMYLCASSLVRVGTEAFFGQGTRLTVV.

The chain recombines TRBV20-1 with TRBJ2-3, with 8 positions matching TRBD1. Per germline, CDR1 DFQATT and CDR2 SNEGSKA (reference sequence). Trimming cost V 1 base and J 1 base; bases outside gene matches: 1. CDR3 length: 14 residues. This chain's CDR3 is CSARAGQGTDTQYF. The CDR3 nucleotides read TGCAGTGCTAGAGCGGGACAGGGCACAGATACGCAGTATTTT.

This clonotype was recorded a few times. CDR3 amino acids: CASSAIAGAYNEQFF. CDR3 DNA: TGTGCCAGCAGCGCAATAGCGGGAGCCTACAATGAGCAGTTCTTC. The rearrangement uses TRBV12-3 or TRBV12-4 and TRBJ2-1; TRBD2 aligns across 9 bases. The junction had 5 bases not matched to a gene; V was cut back by 6 bases and J by 2 bases. The CDR3 has 15 residues.

At least ten counts were recorded for this clonotype. The chain has TRBV7-9 and TRBJ2-7; D possibly corresponds to TRBD2 (6 bases). Trimming removed 3 bases from V and 3 bases from J, with 9 bases in between. The length of the CDR3 is 13 residues. The germline gives CDR1 SEHNR, CDR2 FQNEAQ (reference sequence). The CDR3 DNA is TGTGCCAGCAGCTTGGCGGGAAACTACGAGCAGTACTTC. Residues: CASSLAGNYEQYF.

This clonotype was recorded at least ten times. The DNA of the CDR3 is TGTGCCAGCAGTTTCTTGCAGGGGAGCTCCTATAATTCACCCCTCCACTTT. Its protein is CASSFLQGSSYNSPLHF. The V gene is TRBV27, the J gene TRBJ1-6; maybe TRBD1 (6 bases). This CDR3 is 17 amino acids long. The germline V and J ends were trimmed by 3 bases and 0 bases, with 12 bases remaining between them. CDR1 MNHEY and CDR2 SMNVEV come from the germline V gene (reference sequence).

There are a few counts of this clonotype. The gene calls are TRBV30 and TRBJ1-2, with D perhaps TRBD1 (5 bases). The CDR3 spans 14 residues. Germline V gene sequence: CDR1 GTSNPN, CDR2 SVGIG (reference sequence). The V end lost 2 bases, the J end lost 4 bases, and 14 bases lay between the germline ends. The CDR3 here is CAWSPLGGSYGYTF. CDR3 in DNA: TGTGCCTGGAGTCCCCTCGGGGGGAGCTATGGCTACACCTTC.

This clonotype was picked up many times. V is TRBV29-1 and J is TRBJ2-5, with 12 positions matching TRBD2. The CDR3 consists of 15 residues. The germline gives CDR1 SQVTM, CDR2 ANQGSEA. V lost 5 bases and J lost 4; bases outside the gene matches: 8. Here the CDR3 DNA reads TGCAGCGTTACCGGACTAGCGGGACCATCAGAGACCCAGTACTTC. This encodes CSVTGLAGPSETQYF.

This clonotype occurred many times. V is TRBV7-9 and J is TRBJ2-7; tentatively, D is TRBD2 (8 bases). The germline V gene encodes CDR1 SEHNR and CDR2 FQNEAQ (reference sequence). Trimming took off 7 bases at V and 4 bases at J, with 17 bases between the two ends. The CDR3 runs 14 residues. CDR3 region: CASTRGGGRYEQYF. The CDR3 nucleotides are TGTGCCAGCACCCGAGGGGGCGGGAGGTACGAGCAGTACTTC.

This clonotype has at least ten counts. The chain couples TRBV6-1 to TRBJ2-5, with 13 bases aligning to TRBD2. This CDR3 spans 16 amino acids. The V segment lost 6 bases and the J segment 5 bases; nucleotides outside the gene matches: 9. Germline V gives CDR1 MNHNS, CDR2 SASEGT. The CDR3 loop is CASRKGLAGSGETQYF. The CDR3 nucleotides are TGTGCCAGCAGGAAGGGACTAGCGGGAAGCGGGGAGACCCAGTACTTC.

This clonotype was picked up a small number of times. The CDR3 ends on some other residue instead of the conserved phenylalanine or tryptophan, so this is likely a read error. The V gene is TRBV11-2, the J gene TRBJ2-5, with no clear D. CDR1 and CDR2 (germline): SGHAT, FQNNGV. The CDR3 is 11 amino acids. V was clipped by 5 bases and J by 4 bases, with 5 bases between them. The CDR3 DNA reads TGTGCCAGCAGCGCTTTAGAGACCCAGTACCTC. Its protein product is CASSALETQYL.